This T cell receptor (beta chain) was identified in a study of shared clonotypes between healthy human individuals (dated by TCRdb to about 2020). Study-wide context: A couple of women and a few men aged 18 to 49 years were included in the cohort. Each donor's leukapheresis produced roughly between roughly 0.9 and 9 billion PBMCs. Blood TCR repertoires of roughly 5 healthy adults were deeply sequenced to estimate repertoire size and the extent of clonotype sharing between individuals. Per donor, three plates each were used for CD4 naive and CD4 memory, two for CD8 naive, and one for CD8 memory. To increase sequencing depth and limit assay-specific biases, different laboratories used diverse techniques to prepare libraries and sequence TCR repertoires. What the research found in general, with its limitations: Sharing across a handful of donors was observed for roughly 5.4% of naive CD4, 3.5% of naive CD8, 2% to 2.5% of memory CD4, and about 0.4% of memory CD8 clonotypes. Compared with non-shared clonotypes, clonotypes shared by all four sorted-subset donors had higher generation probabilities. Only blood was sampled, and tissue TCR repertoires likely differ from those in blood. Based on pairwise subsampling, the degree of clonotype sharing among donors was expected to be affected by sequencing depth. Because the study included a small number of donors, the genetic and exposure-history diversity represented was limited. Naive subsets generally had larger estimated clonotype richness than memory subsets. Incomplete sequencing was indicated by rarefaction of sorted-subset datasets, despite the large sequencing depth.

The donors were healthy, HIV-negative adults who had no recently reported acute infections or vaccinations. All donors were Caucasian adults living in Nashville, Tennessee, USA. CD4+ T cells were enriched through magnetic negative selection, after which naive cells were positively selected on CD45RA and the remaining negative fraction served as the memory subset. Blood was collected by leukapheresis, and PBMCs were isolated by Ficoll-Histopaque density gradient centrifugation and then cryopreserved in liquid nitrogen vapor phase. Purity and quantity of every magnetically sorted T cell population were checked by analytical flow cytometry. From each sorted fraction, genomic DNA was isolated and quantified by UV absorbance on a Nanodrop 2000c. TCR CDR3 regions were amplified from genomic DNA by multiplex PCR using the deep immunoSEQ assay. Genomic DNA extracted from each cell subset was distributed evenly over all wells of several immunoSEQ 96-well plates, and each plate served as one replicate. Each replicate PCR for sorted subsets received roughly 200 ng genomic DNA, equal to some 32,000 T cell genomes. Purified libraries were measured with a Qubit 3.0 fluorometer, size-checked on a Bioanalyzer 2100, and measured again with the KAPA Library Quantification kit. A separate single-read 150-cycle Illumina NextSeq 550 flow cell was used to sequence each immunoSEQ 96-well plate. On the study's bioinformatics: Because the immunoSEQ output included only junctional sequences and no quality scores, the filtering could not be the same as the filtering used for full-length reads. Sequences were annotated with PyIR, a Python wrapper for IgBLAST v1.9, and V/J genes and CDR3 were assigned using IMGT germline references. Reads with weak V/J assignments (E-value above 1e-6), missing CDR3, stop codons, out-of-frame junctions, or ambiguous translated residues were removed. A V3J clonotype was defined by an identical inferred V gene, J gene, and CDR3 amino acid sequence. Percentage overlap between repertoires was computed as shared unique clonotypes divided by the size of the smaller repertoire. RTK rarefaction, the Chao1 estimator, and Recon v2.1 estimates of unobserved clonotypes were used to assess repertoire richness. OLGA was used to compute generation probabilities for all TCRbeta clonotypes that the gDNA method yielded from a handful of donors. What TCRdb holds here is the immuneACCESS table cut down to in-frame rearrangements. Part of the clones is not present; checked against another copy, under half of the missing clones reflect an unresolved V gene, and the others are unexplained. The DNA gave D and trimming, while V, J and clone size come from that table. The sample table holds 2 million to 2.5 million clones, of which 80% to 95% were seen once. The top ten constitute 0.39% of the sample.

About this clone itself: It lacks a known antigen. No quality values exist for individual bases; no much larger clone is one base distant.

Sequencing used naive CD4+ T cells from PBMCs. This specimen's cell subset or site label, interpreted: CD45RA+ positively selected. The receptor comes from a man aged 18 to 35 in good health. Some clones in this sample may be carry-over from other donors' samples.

In nucleotide form, the sequence is TGTGCCAGCAGCGTACTGGGACAGGGAGTAGGCAATGAGCAGTTCTTC. The translation is CASSVLGQGVGNEQFF. The chain employs TRBV9 and TRBJ2-1; TRBD1 lines up with 9 middle nucleotides. From a lookup of the germline V gene, CDR1 and CDR2 are SGDLS and YYNGEE. Reading from cysteine to phenylalanine, the CDR3 counts 16 amino acids. Only CDR3 DNA remains: 48 bases, in frame from the first base. Trimmed from V: 1 base; trimmed from J: 6 bases; junction bases lacking a gene match: 8.